These 2 T cell receptor beta chains originate from one sample sequenced in a study of blood T cell repertoires in COVID-19. Clones were read by immunoSEQ multiplex PCR, and TCRdb kept only the in-frame ones, dropping some. In the table there are about 240,000 clones, 80% to 90% of which are singletons. What was sequenced was PBMCs or T cells enriched from blood (not recorded which). These receptors all stem from a woman aged 30 to 39 who had recovered from COVID-19.

V usage is TRBV28 and J usage is TRBJ1-5; TRBD1 matches 7 bases. The CDR3 totals 14 residues. The germline CDR1 and CDR2 sequences are MDHEN and SYDVKM. V lost 5 bases and J lost 3; bases outside the gene matches: 4. The CDR3 reads CASSLRGYNQPQHF. In DNA form, the CDR3 reads TGTGCCAGCAGTCTCAGGGGGTACAATCAGCCCCAGCATTTT.

This chain joins TRBV28 and TRBJ1-5; the D is unclear. This CDR3 spans 12 amino acids. Germline V lookup: CDR1 MDHEN, CDR2 SYDVKM. The V end was cut by 8 bases, the J end by 4 bases, with 9 bases between. The CDR3 nucleotides read TGTGCCAGCCAAGTCCAGAATCAGCCCCAGCATTTT. This encodes CASQVQNQPQHF.